These T cell receptor delta chains were read from a single sample in a study of gamma-delta T cells after stem cell transplantation. TCRdb re-called clones from the RT-PCR reads using CATT. The sample shows about 7,800 delta-chain clones, about 14% of them seen only once. The specimen was gamma-delta T cells. The receptors come from a human donor. It is not recorded whose cells these are; they may come from a transplant donor. Each CDR3 is given without its conserved first and last residue.

v_gene: TRDV1
j_gene: TRDJ1
CDR3aa: ALGELGELASSPRGIPVLRDYTDKLI

v_gene: TRDV1
j_gene: TRDJ1
CDR3aa: ALGEPDTVDTDKLI

v_gene: TRDV1
j_gene: TRDJ1
CDR3aa: ALGDRGNPRRGIPDKLI

v_gene: TRDV1
j_gene: TRDJ1
CDR3aa: ALGELAMGVIDGDTDKLI

v_gene: TRDV1
j_gene: TRDJ1
CDR3aa: ALGGRNDRVLGDTPGGRKLI

v_gene: TRDV2
j_gene: TRDJ2
CDR3aa: ACDWGTLTAQLF

v_gene: TRDV1
j_gene: TRDJ1
CDR3aa: ALGEPRRIERPTDKLI

v_gene: TRDV2
j_gene: TRDJ2
CDR3aa: ACDAVLGDTALTAQLF

v_gene: TRDV1
j_gene: TRDJ1
CDR3aa: ALGVSAFLFRATPRTDKLI

v_gene: TRDV1
j_gene: TRDJ1
CDR3aa: ALGENFHYTPDKLI

v_gene: TRAV29/DV5
j_gene: TRDJ1
CDR3aa: AALRGLPRYGGGSYADKLI

v_gene: TRDV1
j_gene: TRDJ1
CDR3aa: ALGELSPLFSLLGGTDKLI

v_gene: TRDV1
j_gene: TRDJ3
CDR3aa: ALGDFPSLLGDTIYSWDTRQMF

v_gene: TRDV3
j_gene: TRDJ1
CDR3aa: ATYVWAGGYVDKLI

v_gene: TRDV2
j_gene: TRDJ1
CDR3aa: ACDTGTGGYALEKLI

v_gene: TRDV2
j_gene: TRDJ1
CDR3aa: ACDHLRAGDTRADKLI

v_gene: TRDV2
j_gene: TRDJ3
CDR3aa: ACDLWWDTSSWDTRQMF

v_gene: TRDV1
j_gene: TRDJ1
CDR3aa: ALGDFWGVRGTDKLI

v_gene: TRDV2
j_gene: TRDJ1
CDR3aa: ACDTLGDSVTDKLI

v_gene: TRDV2
j_gene: TRDJ1
CDR3aa: ACDTLAGDTADKLI

v_gene: TRDV1
j_gene: TRDJ3
CDR3aa: ALGNTGGYSWDTRQMF

v_gene: TRDV2
j_gene: TRDJ3
CDR3aa: ACDVLGDLSWDTRQMF

v_gene: TRDV1
j_gene: TRDJ1
CDR3aa: ALGTRGVLRGFTDKLI

v_gene: TRDV1
j_gene: TRDJ1
CDR3aa: ALGPPSEEYWGRYTDKLI

v_gene: TRDV1
j_gene: TRDJ1
CDR3aa: ALGEKVFVPTRVLGSRYTDKLI

v_gene: TRDV3
j_gene: TRDJ1
CDR3aa: AFKGSPTWGMILI

v_gene: TRDV1
j_gene: TRDJ1
CDR3aa: ALGERFLPGIRADKLI

v_gene: TRDV2
j_gene: TRDJ3
CDR3aa: ACDLTGTWDTRQMF

v_gene: TRDV1
j_gene: TRDJ2
CDR3aa: ALGGTWGYAPPQPAQLF

v_gene: TRDV2
j_gene: TRDJ1
CDR3aa: ACDTWGDTDKLI

v_gene: TRDV2
j_gene: TRDJ3
CDR3aa: ACDTLTGGLSSWDTRQMF

v_gene: TRDV1
j_gene: TRDJ2
CDR3aa: ALGELFETPLPLGDPCFLTAQLF

v_gene: TRDV2
j_gene: TRDJ1
CDR3aa: ACEGLGDTRDKLI

v_gene: TRDV1
j_gene: TRDJ1
CDR3aa: ALGELGGDFPYTDKLI

v_gene: TRDV1
j_gene: TRDJ1
CDR3aa: ALGEEGWGILGADKLI

v_gene: TRDV2
j_gene: TRDJ2
CDR3aa: ACDTPVLGDRRPLQLF

v_gene: TRDV1
j_gene: TRDJ2
CDR3aa: ALGEPPGPGGPTAQLF

v_gene: TRDV1
j_gene: TRDJ1
CDR3aa: ALGELVVLFPRISDKLI

v_gene: TRDV1
j_gene: TRDJ2
CDR3aa: ALGESGDPRLPGDPSLAAQLF

v_gene: TRDV3
j_gene: TRDJ1
CDR3aa: AFRPTCGGYAWYTDKLI

v_gene: TRDV1
j_gene: TRDJ1
CDR3aa: ALGKTFFTGGYHDKLI

v_gene: TRDV3
j_gene: TRDJ1
CDR3aa: ALLLPDRLYTDKLI

v_gene: TRDV1
j_gene: TRDJ1
CDR3aa: ALVKLPFRRVLGAPEKLI

v_gene: TRDV2
j_gene: TRDJ1
CDR3aa: ACDTDLGVLGDYTDKLI

v_gene: TRDV2
j_gene: TRDJ3
CDR3aa: ACDTSGGSVSSWDTRQMF

v_gene: TRDV1
j_gene: TRDJ1
CDR3aa: ALGDSRSGGPYTDKLI

v_gene: TRDV1
j_gene: TRDJ1
CDR3aa: ALGELKWSTGGCGYTDKLI

v_gene: TRDV2
j_gene: TRDJ3
CDR3aa: ACDYLTGSTWDTRQMF

v_gene: TRDV1
j_gene: TRDJ2
CDR3aa: ALGERTLPGSRGTAGTAQLF

v_gene: TRDV1
j_gene: TRDJ2
CDR3aa: ALGELVNSPTLGDTPPGTPAQLF

v_gene: TRDV1
j_gene: TRDJ1
CDR3aa: ALGEAPWRILRGIRFDKLI

v_gene: TRDV2
j_gene: TRDJ3
CDR3aa: ACDTWGLLGWDTRQMF